This entry features one T cell receptor beta chain sequence. This record belongs to a study of blood T cell repertoires in COVID-19. Study-level information: Spain, Italy and the United States supplied samples that represented acute and convalescent COVID-19. Sample material is recorded as cDNA or gDNA derived from T cells, B-cell-depleted T cells, or PBMCs.

The CDR3 consists of 16 residues. Germline CDR1 LGHDT, CDR2 YNNKEL (reference sequence). The ends were cut back, 4 bases at V and 0 bases at J, with 13 bases in the middle. Per the authors' pipeline: Nucleated cell counts were estimated from reference gene primer amplification. Libraries were prepared by immunoSEQ multiplex PCR; TCRdb keeps only in-frame clonotypes and omits some of them. V and J calls and clone size are given by that table; D and trimming were obtained from the DNA. The sample yields 200,000 to 300,000 clones, 75% to 90% seen once. This TCR came from a woman aged 35 to 49 with acute or convalescent COVID-19. The sequenced material came from peripheral blood. J is TRBJ1-3 and V is TRBV3-1 (or the pseudogene TRBV3-2); D uncertain. The CDR3 loop reads CASSLGDYLSGNTIYF. The CDR3 DNA is TGTGCCAGCAGCCTCGGGGATTACCTCTCTGGAAACACCATATATTTT.